A selection of T cell receptor beta chains follows, all from one sample in a study of T-cell memory formation after mild COVID-19. TCRdb independently ran MiXCR on the 5' RACE reads; one entry per CDR3 protein. The sample holds fewer than 650,000 distinct CDR3 sequences, about a fifth seen once. Sequencing used PBMCs or a T cell subset sorted from them (not recorded which). These receptors originate from an adult woman who had mild COVID-19 (a few samples of this study predate the infection). Cell type and time point are not known. Both conserved end residues are part of each CDR3. A D gene is named only where the DNA matches it firmly. The size of a clone is reported for some rows only, either as once, few or many, or as a class for expanded clones.

TRBJ2-1 | TRBV9 | few | . | TGTGCCAGCAGCGCCCGGTGGTCCTACAATGAGCAGTTCTTC | CASSARWSYNEQFF
TRBJ2-5 | TRBV7-6 | few | TRBD2 | TGTGCCAGCAGCTTAGCTGGCGGGAGATCAGGGAGAGAGACCCAGTACTTC | CASSLAGGRSGRETQYF
TRBJ2-1 | TRBV28 | few | . | TGTGCCAGCAGTTTACGGTACCCGGAGCAGTTCTTC | CASSLRYPEQFF
TRBJ1-1 | TRBV6-2/TRBV6-3 | . | . | TGTGCCAGCAGTTACCTCTCAGGAATCACTGAAGCTTTCTTT | CASSYLSGITEAFF
TRBJ2-7 | TRBV6-1 | . | . | TGTGCCAGCAGTGAAGGAAGGGCCCGATACGAGCAGTACTTC | CASSEGRARYEQYF
TRBJ1-1 | TRBV5-1 | . | . | TGCGCCAGCAGCCCAGGGTCAGGGATTGGCACTGAAGCTTTCTTT | CASSPGSGIGTEAFF
TRBJ1-1 | TRBV12-3/TRBV12-4 | . | . | TGTGCCAGCAGTTTTTCCGACCCCGGGGCTGAAGCTTTCTTT | CASSFSDPGAEAFF
TRBJ2-7 | TRBV5-6 | medium-sized | TRBD1 | TGTGCCAGCAGCTTCCTAGGGACAGGGGGCTCCTACGAGCAGTACTTC | CASSFLGTGGSYEQYF
TRBJ2-5 | TRBV5-1 | few | TRBD1 | TGCGCCAGCAGCTTCGGTGACAGGGGGCGCGAGGAGACCCAGTACTTC | CASSFGDRGREETQYF
TRBJ2-3 | TRBV30 | . | . | TGTGCCTGGAGTGCAGGGGTTAGCACAGATACGCAGTATTTT | CAWSAGVSTDTQYF
TRBJ2-1 | TRBV12-3/TRBV12-4 | . | . | TGTGCCAGCACCCTTCGTGGAGGGAACCCCAACCGGGGTGAGCAGTTCTTC | CASTLRGGNPNRGEQFF
TRBJ2-3 | TRBV7-6 | . | . | TGTGCCAGCAGCTTAGGGCAGTTATACGGCACAGATACGCAGTATTTT | CASSLGQLYGTDTQYF
TRBJ2-7 | TRBV7-6 | few | TRBD1 | TGTGCCAGCAGCTTTGGGACAGGGCGGCTCTCCTACGAGCAGTACTTC | CASSFGTGRLSYEQYF
TRBJ2-4 | TRBV27 | few | . | TGTGCCAGCAGTCCCGGCCGTACCTTAGCCAAAAACATTCAGTACTTC | CASSPGRTLAKNIQYF
TRBJ1-5 | TRBV12-3/TRBV12-4 | . | TRBD1 | TGTGCCAGCAGTTTAGGAGGGGGCGGTAGGTTAAGCAATCAGCCCCAGCATTTT | CASSLGGGGRLSNQPQHF
TRBJ1-5 | TRBV12-3/TRBV12-4 | . | TRBD1 | TGTGCCAGCAGTTTTTGGACAGGTCCAAGCAATCAGCCCCAGCATTTT | CASSFWTGPSNQPQHF
TRBJ2-3 | TRBV7-3 | many | TRBD2 | TGTGCCAGCAGCTGGGGGGGGAGCACAGATACGCAGTATTTT | CASSWGGSTDTQYF
TRBJ1-6 | TRBV5-1 | few | . | TGCGCCAGCAGCCCCCGCTTCGAGGGTAATTCACCCCTCCACTTT | CASSPRFEGNSPLHF
TRBJ2-2 | TRBV24-1 | . | . | TGTGCCACCAGTGATTTTCACGGGGAGCTGTTTTTT | CATSDFHGELFF
TRBJ1-1 | TRBV19 | many | . | TGTGCCAGTACACCGGGACGAGGGAACACTGAAGCTTTCTTT | CASTPGRGNTEAFF
TRBJ2-1 | TRBV12-3/TRBV12-4 | . | TRBD2 | TGTGCCAGCCGCTCGACTAGCGGGAGGGGCAATGAGCAGTTCTTC | CASRSTSGRGNEQFF
TRBJ2-7 | TRBV2 | few | TRBD2 | TGTGCCAGCAGTGAAGAGCGGGAGGATACCTACGAGCAGTACTTC | CASSEEREDTYEQYF
TRBJ2-1 | TRBV4-2 | few | TRBD2 | TGTGCCAGCAGCCAAGCCTCGGGGGGAGGGCTCTACAATGAGCAGTTCTTC | CASSQASGGGLYNEQFF
TRBJ2-1 | TRBV5-1 | . | TRBD2 | TGCGCCAGCAGCAAAAACAGCGGGAGGCTCTCGGGGGAGCAGTTCTTC | CASSKNSGRLSGEQFF